These 10 T cell receptor delta chains share one sample of origin, sequenced in a study of γδ T cells in repeated Plasmodium falciparum infection. Flow sorting of PBMC yielded separate Vgamma9/Vdelta2+ and Vdelta2-negative gammadelta T cell populations for bulk repertoire analysis. TCRdb re-called clones from the multiplex PCR reads via CATT. The profile shows around 86,000 delta-chain clones, roughly 1.4% of them singletons. The sequencing input was gamma-delta T cells from blood. All receptors derive from a pool of human donors (malaria-infected and uninfected, not separated).

This clone was counted many times. This is likely an artifact of a read error, given a far larger clone one base away. The V call is TRDV1, the J call TRDJ1; tentative D call: TRDD3 (5 bases). Germline V gives CDR1 TSWWSYY, CDR2 QGS. CDR3 length: 13 amino acids. The CDR3 is CAPGLRDTDKLIF. The CDR3 coding sequence is TGTGCTCCTGGGCTGCGGGACACCGATAAACTCATCTTT.

Notes on this clone: The protein that TCRdb holds for this DNA derives from a much larger clone and differs from the translated DNA at residue 16, which likely indicates a read error; the protein shown here is translated from the DNA. The V gene was identified as TRDV2, while no J gene was called; TRDD3 was called by the table and not checked on the DNA. The CDR3 runs 18 residues. Germline V CDR1 and CDR2: GEAIGNYY, EKD. This chain's CDR3 is CACDFTGLRSWDTRQVFF. CDR3 nucleotide sequence: TGTGCCTGTGACTTTACTGGGCTGCGCTCCTGGGACACCCGACAGGTGTTTTTC.

The gene calls are TRDV2 and TRDJ1; 7 positions agree with TRDD3. The J gene was missing in TCRdb and was found by matching the end of the DNA to germline. Germline values: CDR1 GEAIGNYY, CDR2 EKD. Trimming at V came to 0 bases and at J to 0 bases, leaving 12 bases not matched to a gene. CDR3 length: 18 amino acids. In DNA form, the CDR3 reads TGTGCCTGTGACACCGTCGGTACTGGGGACCCGTACACCGATAAACTCATCTTT. Protein sequence: CACDTVGTGDPYTDKLIF.

In regard to this clone: TCRdb attributes to this sequence the protein of a much larger clone, which differs from the DNA translation at residue 17; a read error is likely, and the protein displayed is translated from the DNA. No J gene call was made, and the V gene is TRDV2; the table names TRDD3, a call not compared with the DNA. This CDR3 has 19 residues. Germline CDR1 reads GEAIGNYY; CDR2 reads EKD. CDR3 coding DNA: TGTGCCTGTGACACCGTGTTCCCCATCTGGGGGCTTCACACCGATAAACCCATCTTT. Protein product: CACDTVFPIWGLHTDKPIF.

This clone was picked up many times. The rearrangement uses TRDV2 and TRDJ1; 12 positions agree with TRDD3. V trimming: 1 base; J trimming: 0 bases; junction bases outside the gene matches: 23. CDR1 and CDR2 from the germline V gene are GEAIGNYY and EKD. The CDR3 extends over 23 amino acids. The CDR3 is CACDTVQPQNVLGDTGYTDKLIF. The CDR3 coding sequence is TGTGCCTGTGACACTGTTCAGCCCCAAAATGTACTGGGGGATACTGGCTACACCGATAAACTCATCTTT.

This clone was seen a handful of times. A far larger clone is a single base away, which makes a read error likely. Additional DNA sequences in this sample encode the identical CDR3. DNA for the CDR3: TGTGCTCTTGGGAAGAGTCGACCTAATGGTGTAAGAGTACTGGGTGATGGGGTTAAACTCATCTTT. It codes for CALGKSRPNGVRVLGDGVKLIF. The V call is TRDV1, the J call TRDJ1, with a tentative D call TRDD3 (6 bases). The CDR3 contains 22 residues. The V end was cut by 5 bases, the J end by 7 bases, with 41 bases between. Per the germline V gene, CDR1 is TSWWSYY and CDR2 is QGS.

A word on this clone: Translating this DNA gives a protein that differs at residue 7 from the TCRdb one, which belongs to a much larger clone; a read error is likely, and the protein shown is this translation. The chain combines TRDV1 with TRDJ1, with 7 bases matching TRDD3. The J gene was missing in TCRdb and was found by matching the end of the DNA to germline. The CDR3 is 16 residues long. CDR1 is TSWWSYY, CDR2 QGS, per germline. After removal of 5 bases from V and 5 bases from J, the junction contained 14 bases not matched to a gene. CDR3 nucleotide sequence: TGTGCTCTTGGGCTACCTGGGAAGGGGATAGAAGATAAACTCATCTTT. Translating it yields CALGLPGKGIEDKLIF.

This clone was picked up a small number of times. The protein TCRdb lists belongs to a much larger clone and differs from this DNA's translation at residue 6, which points to a read error; the protein shown is made from the DNA. The chain joins TRDV1 to TRDJ1; TRDD2 might be the D (5 bases). Because TCRdb records no J gene, it was assigned here through a match of the DNA to germline. In germline, CDR1 is TSWWSYY, CDR2 QGS. V dropped 5 bases and J dropped 4 bases, with 17 bases sitting between them. CDR3 length: 15 amino acids. This chain's CDR3 is CALGLTYLHRDKLIF. The CDR3 region has the DNA TGTGCTCTTGGGTTAACCTACCTCCACCGCGATAAACTCATCTTT.

To note about this clone: The mismatch at residue 12 between this DNA's translation and the TCRdb protein of a much larger clone likely reflects a read error; the protein shown is translated from the DNA. The chain uses TRDV1 and TRDJ1, with 10 bases matching TRDD3. The CDR3 runs to 29 residues. CDR1 and CDR2 (germline): TSWWSYY, QGS. V shed 1 base, J shed 6 bases, and the junction held 47 bases outside the gene matches. The DNA of the CDR3 is TGTGCTCTTGGGGAACCAGACCCAGGGAGAGCGGAGAACTGGGGGATCGGTCTTCTCTTACCGTGTGGCCTAAATAAACTCATCTTT. Translating gives CALGEPDPGRAENWGIGLLLPCGLNKLIF.

A remark on this clone: This sequence is one base from a far larger clone and is likely a read error. This CDR3 is also generated by other DNA sequences in the sample. The V and J genes are TRDV3 and TRDJ1; D might be TRDD3 (8 bases). TCRdb offers no J gene call, so here the DNA was matched to germline to obtain one. With 5 bases removed from V and 0 bases from J, the gap between germline ends came to 34 bases. This CDR3 has 20 residues. In germline, CDR1 is TVYSNPD, CDR2 GDNSRS (reference sequence). For the CDR3, the DNA is TGTGCCCTGTTCCGCCTTCCTCGATGGGGGATGATGGCGGACACCGATAAACTCATCTTT. The encoded protein is CALFRLPRWGMMADTDKLIF.